A selection of T cell receptor beta chains follows, all from one sample in a study of blood T cell repertoires in COVID-19. The table came from immunoSEQ multiplex PCR; TCRdb's copy has only in-frame clones and leaves some out. This sample has approximately 400,000 clones; roughly 88% occur once, and the top ten carry 10% to 15%. The sequencing sample was made of peripheral blood. The receptors originated from a woman between 50 and 59 years old with COVID-19, enrolled during active disease. Both conserved end residues are part of each CDR3. D genes are given only for firm matches. Only some rows state a clone size, as once, few, many or a class for expanded clones.

j_gene: TRBJ1-2; v_gene: TRBV28; d_gene: -; abundance: -; CDR3aa: CASSVQPTNYGYTF; CDR3nt: TGTGCCAGCAGTGTACAGCCAACTAACTATGGCTACACCTTC
j_gene: TRBJ2-5; v_gene: TRBV7-8; d_gene: -; abundance: -; CDR3aa: CASSSTTGEETQYF; CDR3nt: TGTGCCAGCAGCTCTACAACAGGAGAAGAGACCCAGTACTTC
j_gene: TRBJ2-3; v_gene: TRBV20-1; d_gene: -; abundance: -; CDR3aa: CSASPPGSGVSTDTQYF; CDR3nt: TGCAGTGCTAGTCCCCCGGGGAGCGGCGTCAGCACAGATACGCAGTATTTT
j_gene: TRBJ2-7; v_gene: TRBV18; d_gene: TRBD1; abundance: -; CDR3aa: CASSDRDYEQYF; CDR3nt: TGTGCCAGCTCCGACAGGGACTACGAGCAGTACTTC
j_gene: TRBJ1-2; v_gene: TRBV30; d_gene: -; abundance: -; CDR3aa: CAWSVRPYLYTF; CDR3nt: TGTGCCTGGAGTGTCAGGCCCTACCTCTACACCTTC
j_gene: TRBJ2-2; v_gene: TRBV5-5; d_gene: TRBD2; abundance: -; CDR3aa: CASSDQRAGGSTGELFF; CDR3nt: TGTGCCAGCAGCGACCAGAGAGCGGGGGGCTCCACCGGGGAGCTGTTTTTT
j_gene: TRBJ1-3; v_gene: TRBV5-1; d_gene: TRBD1; abundance: few; CDR3aa: CASSSGQGPRNTIYF; CDR3nt: TGCGCCAGCAGTTCTGGACAGGGGCCCCGAAACACCATATATTTT
j_gene: TRBJ2-1; v_gene: TRBV29-1; d_gene: -; abundance: -; CDR3aa: CSVEPFNEQFF; CDR3nt: TGCAGCGTTGAACCTTTCAATGAGCAGTTCTTC
j_gene: TRBJ2-1; v_gene: TRBV30; d_gene: TRBD1; abundance: -; CDR3aa: CAGGMLRDRVYNEQFF; CDR3nt: TGTGCCGGAGGGATGCTTCGGGACAGGGTGTACAATGAGCAGTTCTTC
j_gene: TRBJ2-3; v_gene: TRBV4-1; d_gene: -; abundance: -; CDR3aa: CASSHPWGGPTDTQYF; CDR3nt: TGCGCCAGCAGCCACCCCTGGGGGGGCCCCACAGATACGCAGTATTTT
j_gene: TRBJ2-1; v_gene: TRBV7-3; d_gene: TRBD2; abundance: -; CDR3aa: CASSLIGTSGNEQFF; CDR3nt: TGTGCCAGCAGCTTAATAGGGACTAGCGGTAATGAGCAGTTCTTC
j_gene: TRBJ1-3; v_gene: TRBV5-1; d_gene: TRBD1; abundance: -; CDR3aa: CASSPGQGRNTIYF; CDR3nt: TGCGCCAGCAGCCCTGGACAGGGTAGAAACACCATATATTTT
j_gene: TRBJ2-1; v_gene: TRBV9; d_gene: TRBD2; abundance: -; CDR3aa: CASSVGAGGPNEQFF; CDR3nt: TGTGCCAGCAGCGTAGGAGCGGGGGGGCCGAATGAGCAGTTCTTC
j_gene: TRBJ1-1; v_gene: TRBV7-2; d_gene: TRBD1; abundance: few; CDR3aa: CASSYLGQDRAFF; CDR3nt: TGTGCCAGCAGCTATTTAGGACAGGACCGAGCTTTCTTT
j_gene: TRBJ1-1; v_gene: TRBV28; d_gene: -; abundance: once; CDR3aa: CASPDVGRGEAFF; CDR3nt: TGTGCCAGCCCTGATGTGGGCAGGGGAGAAGCTTTCTTT
j_gene: TRBJ1-1; v_gene: TRBV11-2; d_gene: -; abundance: -; CDR3aa: CASSFHGNTEAFF; CDR3nt: TGTGCCAGCAGCTTTCACGGGAACACTGAAGCTTTCTTT
j_gene: TRBJ1-5; v_gene: TRBV19; d_gene: -; abundance: -; CDR3aa: CASRQDNQPQHF; CDR3nt: TGTGCCAGTAGACAGGATAATCAGCCCCAGCATTTT
j_gene: TRBJ2-7; v_gene: TRBV20-1; d_gene: TRBD1; abundance: few; CDR3aa: CSASPTGTAVF; CDR3nt: TGCAGTGCTTCGCCTACCGGGACAGCGGTATTC
j_gene: TRBJ2-3; v_gene: TRBV10-1; d_gene: -; abundance: -; CDR3aa: CASSESVASDTQYF; CDR3nt: TGCGCCAGCAGTGAGTCGGTAGCTAGCGATACGCAGTATTTT
j_gene: TRBJ2-3; v_gene: TRBV27; d_gene: -; abundance: -; CDR3aa: CASSLSMVGGTDTQYF; CDR3nt: TGTGCCAGCAGTTTAAGTATGGTGGGAGGCACAGATACGCAGTATTTT
j_gene: TRBJ1-2; v_gene: TRBV13; d_gene: -; abundance: once; CDR3aa: CASSFGGAVYGYTF; CDR3nt: TGTGCCAGCAGCTTTGGTGGGGCGGTCTATGGCTACACCTTC
j_gene: TRBJ2-7; v_gene: TRBV5-1; d_gene: -; abundance: -; CDR3aa: CASSPAGRGREQYF; CDR3nt: TGCGCCAGCAGCCCCGCAGGCAGGGGGAGGGAGCAGTACTTC
j_gene: TRBJ1-5; v_gene: TRBV5-6; d_gene: TRBD1; abundance: -; CDR3aa: CASRPGQGNQPQHF; CDR3nt: TGTGCCAGCAGGCCGGGACAGGGGAATCAGCCCCAGCATTTT
j_gene: TRBJ1-2; v_gene: TRBV6-5; d_gene: -; abundance: -; CDR3aa: CASRTGQPWGYTF; CDR3nt: TGTGCCAGCAGGACCGGACAGCCGTGGGGCTACACCTTC
j_gene: TRBJ1-5; v_gene: TRBV6-5; d_gene: -; abundance: -; CDR3aa: CASRGGPNQPQHF; CDR3nt: TGTGCCAGCAGAGGAGGGCCCAATCAGCCCCAGCATTTT
j_gene: TRBJ1-1; v_gene: TRBV30; d_gene: -; abundance: -; CDR3aa: CAWNPARTMNTEAFF; CDR3nt: TGTGCCTGGAACCCGGCAAGAACTATGAACACTGAAGCTTTCTTT
j_gene: TRBJ1-1; v_gene: TRBV5-1; d_gene: -; abundance: -; CDR3aa: CASSLIQGSAEAFF; CDR3nt: TGCGCCAGCAGCTTGATTCAGGGCTCCGCTGAAGCTTTCTTT
j_gene: TRBJ1-3; v_gene: TRBV30; d_gene: -; abundance: -; CDR3aa: CAWSPTLDLGNTIYF; CDR3nt: TGTGCCTGGAGCCCGACCCTAGATTTGGGAAACACCATATATTTT
j_gene: TRBJ2-3; v_gene: TRBV7-9; d_gene: -; abundance: -; CDR3aa: CASSLVGQDTDTQYF; CDR3nt: TGTGCCAGCAGCTTAGTGGGCCAGGACACAGATACGCAGTATTTT
j_gene: TRBJ2-3; v_gene: TRBV29-1; d_gene: TRBD1; abundance: -; CDR3aa: CSVEGDRGISTDTQYF; CDR3nt: TGCAGCGTTGAGGGGGACAGGGGAATTAGCACAGATACGCAGTATTTT
j_gene: TRBJ1-4; v_gene: TRBV2; d_gene: TRBD1; abundance: -; CDR3aa: CASSRGQGFNEKLFF; CDR3nt: TGTGCCAGCAGTCGTGGACAGGGGTTTAATGAAAAACTGTTTTTT
j_gene: TRBJ1-2; v_gene: TRBV7-9; d_gene: -; abundance: -; CDR3aa: CASSLGGNYGYTF; CDR3nt: TGTGCCAGCAGCTTAGGAGGGAACTATGGCTACACCTTC
j_gene: TRBJ2-6; v_gene: TRBV29-1; d_gene: -; abundance: -; CDR3aa: CSVQTTGANVLTF; CDR3nt: TGCAGCGTCCAAACTACTGGGGCCAACGTCCTGACTTTC
j_gene: TRBJ1-5; v_gene: TRBV6-5; d_gene: -; abundance: few; CDR3aa: CASRGLPGEPQHF; CDR3nt: TGTGCCAGCAGGGGACTCCCAGGTGAGCCCCAGCATTTT
j_gene: TRBJ2-2; v_gene: TRBV29-1; d_gene: -; abundance: -; CDR3aa: CSVEGQARVPGELFF; CDR3nt: TGCAGCGTTGAGGGGCAGGCACGGGTACCCGGGGAGCTGTTTTTT
j_gene: TRBJ1-2; v_gene: TRBV7-6; d_gene: -; abundance: -; CDR3aa: CASSSTREPYGYTF; CDR3nt: TGTGCCAGCAGCTCCACGCGAGAGCCCTATGGCTACACCTTC
j_gene: TRBJ1-1; v_gene: TRBV4-1; d_gene: -; abundance: -; CDR3aa: CASSQVLASTEAFF; CDR3nt: TGCGCCAGCAGCCAGGTTCTCGCGAGTACTGAAGCTTTCTTT
j_gene: TRBJ1-2; v_gene: TRBV4-2; d_gene: -; abundance: -; CDR3aa: CASSKPGASYGYTF; CDR3nt: TGTGCCAGCAGCAAACCAGGGGCTTCCTATGGCTACACCTTC
j_gene: TRBJ2-1; v_gene: TRBV3-1/TRBV3-2; d_gene: -; abundance: -; CDR3aa: CASSHTDFLYNEQFF; CDR3nt: TGTGCCAGCAGCCACACGGACTTTTTATACAATGAGCAGTTCTTC
j_gene: TRBJ1-2; v_gene: TRBV5-5; d_gene: -; abundance: -; CDR3aa: CASSFSGVDNYGYTF; CDR3nt: TGTGCCAGCAGCTTCTCGGGGGTTGATAACTATGGCTACACCTTC
j_gene: TRBJ2-3; v_gene: TRBV7-8; d_gene: -; abundance: -; CDR3aa: CASSPTSIADTQYF; CDR3nt: TGTGCCAGCAGCCCCACCTCTATCGCGGATACGCAGTATTTT
j_gene: TRBJ2-3; v_gene: TRBV30; d_gene: -; abundance: -; CDR3aa: CAWRGLRVRQDSTDTQYF; CDR3nt: TGTGCCTGGAGGGGACTTAGAGTCCGTCAGGATAGCACAGATACGCAGTATTTT
j_gene: TRBJ1-2; v_gene: TRBV5-6; d_gene: -; abundance: -; CDR3aa: CASSRRGGYGYTF; CDR3nt: TGTGCCAGCAGCCGGAGGGGGGGCTATGGCTACACCTTC
j_gene: TRBJ1-1; v_gene: TRBV27; d_gene: -; abundance: -; CDR3aa: CASSPGTGSLYTEAFF; CDR3nt: TGTGCCAGCAGTCCAGGAACAGGGAGCTTATACACTGAAGCTTTCTTT
j_gene: TRBJ2-6; v_gene: TRBV5-1; d_gene: TRBD1; abundance: -; CDR3aa: CASSFGQGLTDFSGANVLTF; CDR3nt: TGCGCCAGCAGCTTCGGACAGGGCCTAACTGATTTCTCTGGGGCCAACGTCCTGACTTTC
j_gene: TRBJ1-2; v_gene: TRBV24-1; d_gene: -; abundance: -; CDR3aa: CATSDRGVDGYTF; CDR3nt: TGTGCCACCAGTGATCGCGGCGTAGATGGCTACACCTTC
j_gene: TRBJ1-3; v_gene: TRBV15; d_gene: -; abundance: -; CDR3aa: CATSRDVAGNTIYF; CDR3nt: TGTGCCACCAGCAGAGATGTCGCGGGAAACACCATATATTTT
j_gene: TRBJ1-5; v_gene: TRBV19; d_gene: -; abundance: -; CDR3aa: CASSIKSHGFRPQHF; CDR3nt: TGTGCCAGTAGTATTAAATCCCATGGCTTTCGGCCCCAGCATTTT
j_gene: TRBJ1-1; v_gene: TRBV6-5; d_gene: -; abundance: -; CDR3aa: CASSYSGRGTEAFF; CDR3nt: TGTGCCAGCAGTTACTCCGGAAGGGGCACTGAAGCTTTCTTT
j_gene: TRBJ2-7; v_gene: TRBV5-1; d_gene: TRBD2; abundance: -; CDR3aa: CASSLAPSGGLSSYEQYF; CDR3nt: TGCGCCAGCAGCTTGGCGCCTAGCGGGGGCCTTAGCTCCTACGAGCAGTACTTC
j_gene: TRBJ1-5; v_gene: TRBV29-1; d_gene: -; abundance: -; CDR3aa: CSVGADRSQPQHF; CDR3nt: TGCAGCGTTGGGGCGGACAGAAGTCAGCCCCAGCATTTT
j_gene: TRBJ2-7; v_gene: TRBV9; d_gene: TRBD2; abundance: -; CDR3aa: CASSPGLAGYEQYF; CDR3nt: TGTGCCAGCAGTCCGGGACTAGCGGGGTACGAGCAGTACTTC
j_gene: TRBJ1-2; v_gene: TRBV7-9; d_gene: TRBD1; abundance: -; CDR3aa: CASSPGTDYGYTF; CDR3nt: TGTGCCAGCAGCCCCGGGACAGACTATGGCTACACCTTC
j_gene: TRBJ1-4; v_gene: TRBV5-1; d_gene: TRBD1; abundance: -; CDR3aa: CASSSGQLATNEKLFF; CDR3nt: TGCGCCAGCAGCTCGGGACAGCTAGCGACTAATGAAAAACTGTTTTTT
j_gene: TRBJ1-1; v_gene: TRBV6-2/TRBV6-3; d_gene: -; abundance: once; CDR3aa: CASSYSAPGNTEAFF; CDR3nt: TGTGCCAGCAGTTACTCTGCGCCAGGGAACACTGAAGCTTTCTTT
j_gene: TRBJ2-6; v_gene: TRBV19; d_gene: TRBD1; abundance: -; CDR3aa: CASSNRGLAGANVLTF; CDR3nt: TGTGCCAGTAGTAACAGGGGGCTGGCGGGGGCCAACGTCCTGACTTTC
j_gene: TRBJ1-2; v_gene: TRBV11-2; d_gene: TRBD1; abundance: -; CDR3aa: CASSLEQGFYGYTF; CDR3nt: TGTGCCAGCAGCTTAGAACAGGGGTTCTATGGCTACACCTTC
j_gene: TRBJ2-5; v_gene: TRBV14; d_gene: TRBD2; abundance: once; CDR3aa: CASSRRFGGAETQYF; CDR3nt: TGTGCCAGCAGCCGCCGTTTCGGGGGGGCGGAGACCCAGTACTTC
j_gene: TRBJ1-1; v_gene: TRBV19; d_gene: -; abundance: -; CDR3aa: CASSIVRGTEAFF; CDR3nt: TGTGCCAGTAGTATAGTTAGGGGCACTGAAGCTTTCTTT
j_gene: TRBJ2-7; v_gene: TRBV19; d_gene: -; abundance: -; CDR3aa: CASSRGGANYEQYF; CDR3nt: TGTGCCAGTAGTAGAGGCGGAGCTAACTACGAGCAGTACTTC